Below, 15 T cell receptor beta chains from the same sample are listed, as sequenced in a study of CD8 T cells in ankylosing spondylitis listed by TCRdb under 2017. What the research found in general, with its limitations: A TCR beta motif made up of roughly eight highly homologous amino acid variants appeared to be characteristic of blood from ankylosing spondylitis patients.

Libraries were constructed by 5' RACE. Instrument used: Illumina HiSeq 2500. The public reads were reprocessed in TCRdb via fastp at Q25 and MiXCR, keeping in-frame beta chains. Rows with one shared CDR3 protein collapse into an entry with the most common genes and DNA. This sample holds 400,000 to 450,000 distinct CDR3 sequences; about 15% were observed only once. 1% of the sample is held by the ten biggest clonotypes. Their antigens remain unidentified. Sequenced material: blood, either unsorted or a sorted T cell fraction (not recorded which). These receptors were collected from a male donor with ankylosing spondylitis.

As DNA, the CDR3 is TGTGCCAGTGACAGGGAGCAAGAGACCCAGTACTTC. Translated, it gives CASDREQETQYF. V gene TRBV2 combines with J gene TRBJ2-5; 7 bases line up with TRBD1. In germline, CDR1 is SNHLY, CDR2 FYNNEI. The CDR3 loop spans 12 amino acids. Trimming took 9 bases from V and 2 from J; bases not matched to a gene: 3.

V usage is TRBV20-1 and J usage is TRBJ2-7; 11 nucleotides align to TRBD2. Per the germline V gene, CDR1 is DFQATT and CDR2 is SNEGSKA (reference sequence). The ends lost 6 bases at V and 2 bases at J; junction bases unmatched: 6. The CDR3 runs to 14 residues. The CDR3 sequence: CSAALAGAAYEQYF. CDR3 coding DNA: TGCAGTGCCGCACTAGCGGGAGCTGCCTACGAGCAGTACTTC.

The sample holds many counts of this clonotype. The chain has TRBV5-1 and TRBJ2-3, with TRBD2 matching 10 bases. Germline CDR1 and CDR2: SGHRS and YFSETQ. The length of the CDR3 is 16 residues. The V and J ends lost 0 bases and 1 base, in that order; junction bases with no gene match: 2. In DNA, the CDR3 is TGCGCCAGCAGCTTGGCCGGGACTAGCGGCACAGATACGCAGTATTTT. It yields the protein CASSLAGTSGTDTQYF.

This clonotype was observed a few times. The chain recombines TRBV6-2 or TRBV6-3 with TRBJ1-5; D unclear. V was trimmed by 6 bases and J by 3 bases, leaving 12 bases between them. In germline, CDR1 is MNHEY, CDR2 SVGEGT. CDR3 length: 14 residues. The CDR3 nucleotides read TGTGCCAGCAGGACCAACAGAAACAATCAGCCCCAGCATTTT. Translation: CASRTNRNNQPQHF.

The rearrangement uses TRBV6-2 or TRBV6-3 and TRBJ2-7; the D gene is possibly TRBD2 (6 bases). The V gene lost 7 bases and the J gene lost 0 bases, with 16 bases spanning the gap. There are 15 residues in the CDR3. Germline loops: CDR1 MNHEY, CDR2 SVGEGT. CDR3 nucleotide sequence: TGTGCCAGCAACGAGCGCGGGACGGCCTCCTACGAGCAGTACTTC. This translates into CASNERGTASYEQYF.

This clonotype has more than one count but fewer than ten. Sequence at one end of the junction differs from germline and may be a read error. The genes are TRBV28 and TRBJ1-6; a weak D match, TRBD1 (5 bases). CDR3 length: 12 residues. The germline V gene has CDR1 MDHEN and CDR2 SYDVKM. CDR3 region: CASSLWGSPLHF. In DNA, the CDR3 is TGTGCCAGTAGTTTATGGGGCTCACCCCTCCACTTT.

This clonotype was detected ten times or more. The J gene is TRBJ2-1, the V gene TRBV29-1; no reliable D call. Germline V gene data show CDR1 as SQVTM and CDR2 as ANQGSEA. This CDR3 region has 14 residues. V was pared by 6 bases and J by 2 bases, with 14 bases between. The CDR3 DNA is TGCAGCGTGGAATTAGGTGCTGCCTACAATGAGCAGTTCTTC. Its translation: CSVELGAAYNEQFF.

This clonotype was counted a few times. CDR3 protein: CASSFLGGRENIQYF. In DNA form, the CDR3 reads TGCGCCAGCAGCTTCTTAGGGGGGCGGGAGAACATTCAGTACTTC. The chain uses TRBV5-1 and TRBJ2-4, with D possibly matching TRBD2 (7 bases). The germline V gene encodes CDR1 SGHRS and CDR2 YFSETQ. With 2 bases removed from V and 7 bases from J, the gap between germline ends came to 16 bases. This CDR3 has 15 residues.

There are many counts of this clonotype. This chain links TRBV18 with TRBJ1-1, with D possibly matching TRBD1 (6 bases). V dropped 3 bases and J dropped 1 base, with 9 bases sitting between them. Looked up from germline, CDR1 is KGHSH and CDR2 is LQKENI. The CDR3 totals 14 residues. The CDR3 region is CASSPLRGNTEAFF. Written as DNA, the CDR3 is TGTGCCAGCTCACCCCTCAGGGGGAACACTGAAGCTTTCTTT.

This clonotype was counted between two and nine times. V usage is TRBV20-1 and J usage is TRBJ2-3, with D perhaps given as TRBD1 or TRBD2 (6 bases each). Germline V CDR1 and CDR2: DFQATT, SNEGSKA (reference sequence). V lost 0 bases to trimming and J lost 1 base, with 14 bases between them. The CDR3 consists of 16 residues. CDR3 loop: CSARDLSRGGTDTQYF. Written as DNA, the CDR3 is TGCAGTGCTAGAGATCTCAGTAGGGGGGGCACAGATACGCAGTATTTT.

This clonotype was detected only a few times. V and J are TRBV4-3 and TRBJ1-2, with D hard to call. The CDR3 loop spans 13 amino acids. Trimming stripped 4 bases from V and 8 bases from J, with 14 bases between. The germline gives CDR1 LGHNA, CDR2 YSLEER. CDR3 nucleotides: TGCGCCAGCAGCCCCCACACGGACGGCGGCTACACCTTC. Its protein product is CASSPHTDGGYTF.

This clonotype was seen a handful of times. The chain joins TRBV5-1 to TRBJ1-1; no clear D. The V and J ends lost 1 base and 5 bases respectively, with 9 bases between them. The CDR3 is 13 residues long. Germline CDR1 is SGHRS and CDR2 is YFSETQ. CDR3 in amino acids: CASSLQDETEAFF. DNA of the CDR3: TGCGCCAGCAGCTTGCAGGACGAGACTGAAGCTTTCTTT.

The V and J genes are TRBV2 and TRBJ1-4; D might be TRBD1 (5 bases). CDR1 SNHLY and CDR2 FYNNEI come from the germline V gene. CDR3 size: 13 residues. Trimming took off 7 bases at V and 6 bases at J, with 12 bases between the two ends. In DNA form, the CDR3 reads TGTGCCAGCACTCCAGGGATCGATGAAAAACTGTTTTTT. This sequence encodes CASTPGIDEKLFF.

This clonotype was counted a few times. The genes are TRBV6-1 and TRBJ2-1; TRBD1 agrees at 10 bases. From germline, CDR1 is MNHNS and CDR2 SASEGT. The CDR3 has 21 residues. The junction had 17 bases not matched to a gene; V was cut back by 1 base and J by 2 bases. As DNA, the CDR3 is TGTGCCAGCAGTGAAGGGGACGGGACAGGGGATATGTTGGTCCCCTACAATGAGCAGTTCTTC. Its translation is CASSEGDGTGDMLVPYNEQFF.

This clonotype was seen more than once but under ten times. The genes are TRBV7-6 and TRBJ2-1, with D maybe TRBD2 (6 bases). CDR3 size: 12 residues. Trimming pared 7 bases from V and 5 bases from J, leaving 9 bases between. Germline V gene lookup returns CDR1 SGHVS and CDR2 FNYEAQ. DNA of the CDR3: TGTGCCAGCATGCCGGGGGACAATGAGCAGTTCTTC. Protein: CASMPGDNEQFF.